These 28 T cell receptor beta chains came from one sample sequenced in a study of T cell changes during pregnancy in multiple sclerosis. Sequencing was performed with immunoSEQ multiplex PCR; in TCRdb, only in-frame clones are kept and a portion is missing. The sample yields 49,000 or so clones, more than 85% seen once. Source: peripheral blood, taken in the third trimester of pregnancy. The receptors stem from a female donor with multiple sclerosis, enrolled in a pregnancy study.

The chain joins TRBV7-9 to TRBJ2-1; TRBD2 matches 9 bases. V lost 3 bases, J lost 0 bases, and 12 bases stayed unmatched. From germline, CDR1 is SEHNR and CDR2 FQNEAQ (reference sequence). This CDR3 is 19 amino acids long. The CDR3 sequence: CASSFPVTSGTSSYNEQFF. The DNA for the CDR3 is TGTGCCAGCAGCTTCCCAGTGACTAGCGGAACTAGCTCCTACAATGAGCAGTTCTTC.

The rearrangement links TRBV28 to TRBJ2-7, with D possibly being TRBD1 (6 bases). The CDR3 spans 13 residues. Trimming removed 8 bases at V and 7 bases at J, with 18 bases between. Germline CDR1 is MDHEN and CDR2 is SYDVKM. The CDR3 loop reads CASSGHLNWEQYF. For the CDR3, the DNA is TGTGCCAGCTCGGGACACCTGAATTGGGAGCAGTACTTC.

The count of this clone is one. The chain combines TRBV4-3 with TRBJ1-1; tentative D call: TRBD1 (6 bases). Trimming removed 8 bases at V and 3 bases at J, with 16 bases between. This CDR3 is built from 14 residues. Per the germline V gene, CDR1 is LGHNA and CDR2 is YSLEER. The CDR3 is CASARKAGDTEAFF. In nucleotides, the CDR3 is TGCGCCAGCGCCCGAAAGGCAGGGGACACTGAAGCTTTCTTT.

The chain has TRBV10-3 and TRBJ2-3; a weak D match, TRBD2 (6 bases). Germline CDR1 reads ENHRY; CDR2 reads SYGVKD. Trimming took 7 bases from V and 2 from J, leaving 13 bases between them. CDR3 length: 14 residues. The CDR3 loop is CAITSAGLTDTQYF. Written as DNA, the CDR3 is TGTGCCATCACTTCAGCGGGCCTCACAGATACGCAGTATTTT.

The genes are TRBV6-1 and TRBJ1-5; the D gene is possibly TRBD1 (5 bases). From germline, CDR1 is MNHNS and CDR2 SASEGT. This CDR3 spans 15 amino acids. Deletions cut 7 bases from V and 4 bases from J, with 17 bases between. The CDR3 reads CASTIGGAENQPQHF. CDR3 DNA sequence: TGTGCCAGCACCATCGGAGGGGCAGAAAATCAGCCCCAGCATTTT.

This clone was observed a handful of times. Here the CDR3 DNA reads TGCGCCAGCAGTCAGCCGGGAGCATACAATGAGCAGTTCTTC. Its protein is CASSQPGAYNEQFF. The V call is TRBV23-1, the J call TRBJ2-1, with a tentative D call TRBD2 (6 bases). TRBV23-1 is recorded as an ORF, its role being uncertain. Trimming removed 3 bases from V and 4 bases from J, with 10 bases in between. There are 14 residues in the CDR3.

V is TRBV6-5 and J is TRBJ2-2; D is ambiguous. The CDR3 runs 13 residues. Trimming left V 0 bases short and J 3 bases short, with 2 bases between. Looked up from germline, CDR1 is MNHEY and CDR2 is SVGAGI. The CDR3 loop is CASSYSYTGELFF. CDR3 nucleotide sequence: TGTGCCAGCAGTTACTCCTACACCGGGGAGCTGTTTTTT.

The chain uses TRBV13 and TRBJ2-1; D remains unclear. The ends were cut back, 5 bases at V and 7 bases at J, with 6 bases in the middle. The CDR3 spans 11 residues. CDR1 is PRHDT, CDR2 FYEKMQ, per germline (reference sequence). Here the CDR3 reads CASSQRNEQFF. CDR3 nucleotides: TGTGCCAGCAGCCAGAGGAATGAGCAGTTCTTC.

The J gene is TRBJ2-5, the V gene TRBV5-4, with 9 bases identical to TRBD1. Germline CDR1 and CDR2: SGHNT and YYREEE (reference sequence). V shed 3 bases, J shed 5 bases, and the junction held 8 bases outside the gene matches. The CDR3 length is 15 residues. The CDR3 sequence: CASSSTGGLEETQYF. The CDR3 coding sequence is TGTGCCAGCAGCTCAACAGGGGGCTTGGAGGAGACCCAGTACTTC.

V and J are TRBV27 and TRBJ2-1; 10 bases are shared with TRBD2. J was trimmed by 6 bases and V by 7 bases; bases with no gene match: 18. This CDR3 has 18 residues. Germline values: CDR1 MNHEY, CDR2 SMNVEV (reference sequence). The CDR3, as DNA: TGTGCCAGCATCATGAGTCGGGGAGCGGGAGGGCCGCTCAATGAGCAGTTCTTC. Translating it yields CASIMSRGAGGPLNEQFF.

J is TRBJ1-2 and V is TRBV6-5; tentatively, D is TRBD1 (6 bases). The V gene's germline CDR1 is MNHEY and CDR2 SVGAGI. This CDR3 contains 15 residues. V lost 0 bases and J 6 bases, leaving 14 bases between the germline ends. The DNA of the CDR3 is TGTGCCAGCAGTTACTCACAGGGTACCGCTAATGGCTACACCTTC. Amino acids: CASSYSQGTANGYTF.

The CDR3 DNA reads as TGTGCCACCAGCAGAGTCACCAGAGAAAAACTGTTTTTT. Translated, it gives CATSRVTREKLFF. V usage is TRBV15 and J usage is TRBJ1-4; unclear D gene. The CDR3 extends over 13 amino acids. In germline, CDR1 is LNHNV, CDR2 YYDKDF (reference sequence). V lost 1 base and J 8 bases, leaving 8 bases between the germline ends.

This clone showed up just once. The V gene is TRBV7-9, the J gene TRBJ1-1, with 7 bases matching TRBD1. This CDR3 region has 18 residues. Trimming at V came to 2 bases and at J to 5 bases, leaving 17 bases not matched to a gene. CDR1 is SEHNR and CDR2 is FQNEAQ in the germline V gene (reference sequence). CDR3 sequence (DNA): TGTGCCAGCAGCTTACTCCCCCACCGGGAGGGGGCTTGGACTGAAGCTTTCTTT. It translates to CASSLLPHREGAWTEAFF.

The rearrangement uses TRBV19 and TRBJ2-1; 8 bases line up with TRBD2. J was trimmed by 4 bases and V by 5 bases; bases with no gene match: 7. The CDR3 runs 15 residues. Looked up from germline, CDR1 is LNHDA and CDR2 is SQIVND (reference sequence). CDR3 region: CASSPIAGPYNEQFF. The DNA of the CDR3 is TGTGCCAGTAGTCCGATAGCGGGACCTTACAATGAGCAGTTCTTC.

The CDR3 spells CASSLTRTGSYEQYF. The CDR3 DNA follows: TGTGCCAGCAGCTTAACCAGGACAGGATCCTACGAGCAGTACTTC. The rearrangement links TRBV7-2 to TRBJ2-7, with 7 bases that match TRBD1. Losses at the gene ends were 2 bases for V and 1 base for J; bases not matched to a gene: 5. The CDR3 is made up of 15 amino acids. Germline V gene lookup returns CDR1 SGHTA and CDR2 FQGNSA.

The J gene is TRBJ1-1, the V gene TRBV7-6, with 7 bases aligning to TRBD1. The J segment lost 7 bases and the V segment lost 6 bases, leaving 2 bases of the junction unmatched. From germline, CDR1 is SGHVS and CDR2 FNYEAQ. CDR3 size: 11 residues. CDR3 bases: TGTGCCAGCAGTGACAGGGATGAAGCTTTCTTT. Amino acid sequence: CASSDRDEAFF.

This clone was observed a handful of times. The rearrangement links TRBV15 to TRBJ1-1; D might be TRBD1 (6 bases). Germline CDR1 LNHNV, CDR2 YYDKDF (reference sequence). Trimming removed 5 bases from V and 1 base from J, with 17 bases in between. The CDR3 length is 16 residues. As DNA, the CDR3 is TGTGCCACCAGCGAAACTACAGGGTTGGGGAACACTGAAGCTTTCTTT. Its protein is CATSETTGLGNTEAFF.

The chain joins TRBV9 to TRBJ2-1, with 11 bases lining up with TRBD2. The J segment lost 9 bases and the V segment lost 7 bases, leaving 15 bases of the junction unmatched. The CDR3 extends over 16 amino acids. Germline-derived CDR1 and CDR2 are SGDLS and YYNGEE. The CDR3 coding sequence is TGTGCCAGCGGGGGGACTAGCGGCCCCCGGCGGAGTGAGCAGTTCTTC. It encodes CASGGTSGPRRSEQFF.

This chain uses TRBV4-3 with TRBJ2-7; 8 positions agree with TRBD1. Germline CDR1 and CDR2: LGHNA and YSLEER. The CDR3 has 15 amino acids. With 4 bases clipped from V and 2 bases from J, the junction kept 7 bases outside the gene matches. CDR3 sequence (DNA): TGCGCCAGCAGCCGAGAGACAGGGGAGGCCTACGAGCAGTACTTC. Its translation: CASSRETGEAYEQYF.

This chain's CDR3 is CASSQDPAANTEAFF. The CDR3, as DNA: TGCGCCAGCAGCCAAGATCCGGCGGCGAACACTGAAGCTTTCTTT. V usage is TRBV4-3 and J usage is TRBJ1-1; D is uncertain. This CDR3 comprises 15 residues. Germline values: CDR1 LGHNA, CDR2 YSLEER. Trimming left V 0 bases short and J 1 base short, with 9 bases between.

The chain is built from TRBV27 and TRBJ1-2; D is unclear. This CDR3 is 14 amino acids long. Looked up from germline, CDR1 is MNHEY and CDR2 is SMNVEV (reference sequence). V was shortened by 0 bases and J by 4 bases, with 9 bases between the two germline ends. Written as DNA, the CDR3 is TGTGCCAGCAGTTTATCTTCGACTCTCTATGGCTACACCTTC. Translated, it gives CASSLSSTLYGYTF.

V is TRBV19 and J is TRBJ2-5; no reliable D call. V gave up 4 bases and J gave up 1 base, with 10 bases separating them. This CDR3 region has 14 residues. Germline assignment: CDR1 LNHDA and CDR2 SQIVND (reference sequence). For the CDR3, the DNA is TGTGCCAGTAGTAGAACAGCCTTCCAAGAGACCCAGTACTTC. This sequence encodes CASSRTAFQETQYF.

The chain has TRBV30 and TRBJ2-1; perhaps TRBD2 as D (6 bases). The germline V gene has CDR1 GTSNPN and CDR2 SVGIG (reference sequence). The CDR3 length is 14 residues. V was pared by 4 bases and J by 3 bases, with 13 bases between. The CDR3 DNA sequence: TGTGCCTGGAAAAATAGCGGTATCTACAATGAGCAGTTCTTC. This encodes CAWKNSGIYNEQFF. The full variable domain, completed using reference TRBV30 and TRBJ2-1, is SQTIHQWPATLVQPVGSPLSLECTVEGTSNPNLYWYRQAAGRGLQLLFYSVGIGQISSEVPQNLSASRPQDRQFILSSKKLLLSDSGFYLCAWKNSGIYNEQFFGPGTRLTVL.

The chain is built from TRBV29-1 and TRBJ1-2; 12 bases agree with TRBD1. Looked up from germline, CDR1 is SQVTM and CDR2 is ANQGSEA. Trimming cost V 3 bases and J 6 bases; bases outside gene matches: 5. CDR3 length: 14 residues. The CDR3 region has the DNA TGCAGCGTTGAGGGACAGGGGGCTTGGGATGGCTACACCTTC. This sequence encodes CSVEGQGAWDGYTF.

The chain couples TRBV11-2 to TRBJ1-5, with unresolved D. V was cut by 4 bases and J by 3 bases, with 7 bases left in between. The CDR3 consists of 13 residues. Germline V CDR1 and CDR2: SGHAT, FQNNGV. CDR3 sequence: CASSSELNQPQHF. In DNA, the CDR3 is TGTGCCAGCAGCTCCGAACTCAATCAGCCCCAGCATTTT. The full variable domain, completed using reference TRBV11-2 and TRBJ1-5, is EAGVAQSPRYKIIEKRQSVAFWCNPISGHATLYWYQQILGQGPKLLIQFQNNGVVDDSQLPKDRFSAERLKGVDSTLKIQPAKLEDSAVYLCASSSELNQPQHFGDGTRLSIL.

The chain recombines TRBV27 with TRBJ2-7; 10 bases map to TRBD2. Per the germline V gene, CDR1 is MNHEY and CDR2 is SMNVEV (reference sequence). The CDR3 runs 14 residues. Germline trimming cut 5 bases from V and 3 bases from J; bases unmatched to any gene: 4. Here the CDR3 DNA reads TGTGCCAGCAGTCCCCGGACTAGCGGCTACGAGCAGTACTTC. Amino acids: CASSPRTSGYEQYF.

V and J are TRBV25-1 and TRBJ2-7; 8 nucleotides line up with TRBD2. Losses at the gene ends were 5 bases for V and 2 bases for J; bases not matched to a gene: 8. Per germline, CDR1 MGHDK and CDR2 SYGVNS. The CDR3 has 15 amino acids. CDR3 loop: CASSPSRGGAYEQYF. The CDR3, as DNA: TGTGCCAGCAGTCCCTCACGGGGGGGGGCCTACGAGCAGTACTTC.

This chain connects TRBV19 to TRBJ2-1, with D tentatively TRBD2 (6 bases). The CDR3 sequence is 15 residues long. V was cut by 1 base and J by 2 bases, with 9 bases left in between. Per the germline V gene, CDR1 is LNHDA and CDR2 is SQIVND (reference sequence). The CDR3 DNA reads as TGTGCCAGTAGTATAGGCGGGAACCCCTACAATGAGCAGTTCTTC. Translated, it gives CASSIGGNPYNEQFF.